Given below is one T cell receptor (beta chain) in context. The antigen remains undetermined. The primer mix had 60 Vbeta and 13 Jbeta primers. Authors' data handling: Later reanalysis found 60 million to 90 million unique TCR beta chains, around 11 million of them shared. Clones were sequenced by immunoSEQ multiplex PCR, and TCRdb holds only the in-frame ones, with some missing. D and trimming were read from the DNA, whereas the V and J calls and clone size are those reported in that table. Of about 120,000 clones listed, 17% were seen once; the top ten hold roughly 3%. This CDR3 comprises 13 residues. Germline V CDR1 and CDR2: SGDLS, YYNGEE. Trimming removed 0 bases at V and 3 bases at J, with 3 bases between. The source of the sample is a study of cytomegalovirus exposure and HLA in healthy donors. The study, taken as a whole, reports: Later work associated 16,951 TCR beta sequences with HLA alleles at 0.05 false discovery rate.

The clonotype was recovered from a female donor in good health and CMV-seropositive. The specimen sequenced was PBMCs. This chain connects TRBV9 to TRBJ1-4; no reliable D call. The CDR3 DNA sequence: TGTGCCAGCAGCGTAGGGCCTAATGAAAAACTGTTTTTT. Translating it yields CASSVGPNEKLFF.